The sequence of this TCR beta chain was determined in a study of tumor and adjacent non-tumor tissue in lung cancer. Study-wide results and caveats: Patients with more diverse tumor TCRs had worse survival. In normal lung, the top 100 clones were significantly more dominant than in tumor.

A modified ARM-PCR protocol with three rounds of nested PCR amplified TCRbeta. TCRdb itself ran the multiplex PCR reads through MiXCR, one entry per CDR3 protein. The sample consists of some 100,000 distinct CDR3 sequences, around three quarters of them appearing once. Points on this clonotype: Its antigen is as yet unknown. The junction departs from germline at one end; a sequencing error may be responsible.

No cell sorting was done before RNA was extracted from the tissue. The normal lung tissue was taken more than 3 cm from the tumor edge. This CDR3 spans 16 amino acids. Germline CDR1 reads MNHEY; CDR2 reads SVGAGI. Sequenced: distant non-tumor lung tissue. This receptor was taken from a man in his sixties with small cell lung cancer. This sequence joins TRBV6-5 and TRBJ1-4; D is unresolved. DNA for the CDR3: TGTGCCACCACCACCAAGAATTCAGCAACTAATGAGAAACTGCTTTTT. This translates into CATTTKNSATNEKLLF.